This TCR beta chain was sequenced during a study of shared clonotypes between healthy human individuals. Unsorted samples, those not sorted, used roughly 100 million PBMCs for genomic DNA. Assay runs were performed at deep level. It was roughly 330 ng DNA, around 30,000 T cell genomes, that went into each replicate PCR of unsorted PBMC. The table came from immunoSEQ multiplex PCR; TCRdb's copy has only in-frame clones and leaves some out. The table has 450,000 to 650,000 clones, around 77% seen once. Germline values: CDR1 MDHEN, CDR2 SYDVKM. With V trimmed by 5 bases and J by 1 base, 8 bases remained unmatched. This CDR3 spans 15 amino acids.

The chain uses TRBV28 and TRBJ2-7, with 7 bases aligning to TRBD1. The receptor comes from a woman aged 40-49 years in good health. Some clones in this sample may be carry-over from other donors' samples. The specimen was PBMCs. The CDR3 nucleotides read TGTGCCAGCAGTCCCGGACAGGCATGGTCCTACGAGCAGTACTTC. Its translation is CASSPGQAWSYEQYF.